These 27 T cell receptor beta chains came from one sample sequenced in a study of blood T cell repertoires in COVID-19. TCRdb's copy holds only in-frame clones and misses some; the assay was immunoSEQ multiplex PCR. Of about 360,000 clones listed, approximately 86% are singletons. The sample comprised peripheral blood. The receptors shown here come from a woman in her fifties or sixties with COVID-19, enrolled during active disease.

This clone was counted a single time. V gene TRBV7-2 combines with J gene TRBJ1-6; possible D gene TRBD1, 5 bases. This CDR3 comprises 18 residues. Germline V gene sequence: CDR1 SGHTA, CDR2 FQGNSA. Trimming took 5 bases from V and 0 from J, leaving 17 bases between them. CDR3 nucleotide sequence: TGTGCCAGCAGCCCGCCTCGACAGCGAAGCTCCTATAATTCACCCCTCCACTTT. This translates into CASSPPRQRSSYNSPLHF.

The chain combines TRBV27 with TRBJ2-2; weak D call: TRBD2 (5 bases). The CDR3 has 13 residues. Germline V gene lookup returns CDR1 MNHEY and CDR2 SMNVEV (reference sequence). The V end lost 4 bases, the J end lost 4 bases, and 7 bases lay between the germline ends. The CDR3 sequence: CASSYEGTGELFF. CDR3 in DNA: TGTGCCAGCAGTTATGAGGGCACCGGGGAGCTGTTTTTT.

The gene calls are TRBV19 and TRBJ1-1, with 10 bases identical to TRBD1. CDR1 is LNHDA and CDR2 is SQIVND in the germline V gene (reference sequence). With 6 bases clipped from V and 9 bases from J, the junction kept 10 bases outside the gene matches. The CDR3 has 14 amino acids. The CDR3 sequence is CASSLGQGGMKAFF. DNA of the CDR3: TGTGCCAGTAGCCTTGGACAGGGGGGTATGAAAGCTTTCTTT.

V usage is TRBV19 and J usage is TRBJ2-3; D is possibly TRBD2 (6 bases). Germline CDR1 LNHDA, CDR2 SQIVND (reference sequence). V was clipped by 5 bases and J by 2 bases, with 11 bases between them. The length of the CDR3 is 14 residues. This CDR3 reads CASSSRRDTDTQYF. CDR3 DNA: TGTGCCAGTAGTTCCCGGAGGGACACAGATACGCAGTATTTT.

This clone was found once. This chain connects TRBV18 to TRBJ1-2, with D possibly TRBD1 on 5 matching bases. Trimming stripped 5 bases from V and 5 bases from J, with 18 bases between. This CDR3 has 15 amino acids. The germline V gene has CDR1 KGHSH and CDR2 LQKENI. The CDR3 is CASSDLTRVSYGYTF. CDR3 nucleotides: TGTGCCAGCTCAGATCTAACCAGGGTATCGTATGGCTACACCTTC.

The chain uses TRBV25-1 and TRBJ2-7; D may be TRBD1 (6 bases). Germline lookup yields CDR1 MGHDK and CDR2 SYGVNS. V was cut by 3 bases and J by 10 bases, with 10 bases left in between. This CDR3 spans 11 amino acids. The DNA of the CDR3 is TGTGCCAGCAGTGAGCCGGGACAACAGTACTTC. Amino acids: CASSEPGQQYF.

The chain employs TRBV29-1 and TRBJ2-2; 7 bases fit TRBD1. Germline V gene data show CDR1 as SQVTM and CDR2 as ANQGSEA. The J segment lost 7 bases and the V segment lost 5 bases, leaving 7 bases of the junction unmatched. The CDR3 has 13 amino acids. CDR3: CSVSQGVIGELFF. CDR3 sequence (DNA): TGCAGCGTTAGCCAGGGGGTGATCGGGGAGCTGTTTTTT.

V gene TRBV5-4 combines with J gene TRBJ2-5; D is unresolved. The CDR3 spans 14 residues. V lost 2 bases, J lost 0 bases, and 8 bases lay in between. Germline V CDR1 and CDR2: SGHNT, YYREEE (reference sequence). The CDR3 reads CASSLFSNQETQYF. The CDR3 DNA follows: TGTGCCAGCAGCTTATTTAGCAACCAAGAGACCCAGTACTTC.

The chain employs TRBV12-3 or TRBV12-4 and TRBJ1-2; tentative D call: TRBD1 (5 bases). This CDR3 region has 13 residues. The V end was cut by 6 bases, the J end by 3 bases, with 11 bases between. The CDR3 nucleotides read TGTGCCAGCAGCCCAGGGATGTACTATGGCTACACCTTC. It is translated as CASSPGMYYGYTF.

The chain joins TRBV6-1 to TRBJ1-6, with D perhaps matching TRBD1 (6 bases). The CDR3 sequence is 16 residues long. The germline gives CDR1 MNHNS, CDR2 SASEGT. Trimming took off 4 bases at V and 7 bases at J, with 17 bases between the two ends. The CDR3 here is CASSGRGGRLNSPLHF. For the CDR3, the DNA is TGTGCCAGCAGTGGTCGGGGGGGGCGCTTGAATTCACCCCTCCACTTT.

Remarks on this clone: The same CDR3 arises from other DNA sequences in this sample as well. The rearrangement uses TRBV19 and TRBJ2-7; D uncertain. This CDR3 region has 13 residues. V dropped 3 bases and J dropped 3 bases, with 9 bases sitting between them. Germline lookup yields CDR1 LNHDA and CDR2 SQIVND (reference sequence). The CDR3 region is CASSMIAGYEQYF. Here the CDR3 DNA reads TGTGCCAGTAGTATGATAGCTGGCTACGAGCAGTACTTC.

The chain joins TRBV5-1 to TRBJ2-1; 10 bases are shared with TRBD1. V shed 5 bases and J 4 bases; nucleotides not matched to a gene: 9. CDR1 and CDR2 from the germline V gene are SGHRS and YFSETQ. This CDR3 has 16 amino acids. CDR3 region: CASSVSGTGAYNEQFF. The CDR3 DNA follows: TGCGCCAGCAGTGTATCCGGGACAGGGGCTTACAATGAGCAGTTCTTC.

This clone came up a few times. This rearrangement joins TRBV7-9 to TRBJ1-5; tentatively, D is TRBD1 (6 bases). This CDR3 spans 14 amino acids. V gave up 1 base and J gave up 6 bases, with 10 bases separating them. The germline V gene has CDR1 SEHNR and CDR2 FQNEAQ (reference sequence). In DNA, the CDR3 is TGTGCCAGCAGCTTAGGGACAGAGATTCAGCCCCAGCATTTT. As protein: CASSLGTEIQPQHF.

The chain recombines TRBV7-3 with TRBJ1-1, with D tentatively TRBD1 (5 bases). Germline values: CDR1 SGHTA, CDR2 FQGTGA. CDR3 length: 15 amino acids. The V end was cut by 0 bases, the J end by 3 bases, with 11 bases between. CDR3: CASSLTREGYTEAFF. The CDR3 region has the DNA TGTGCCAGCAGCTTAACGCGGGAGGGGTACACTGAAGCTTTCTTT.

The chain carries TRBV5-8 and TRBJ1-4; D is unclear. V shed 2 bases and J shed 0 bases, with 8 bases lying between them. Germline V CDR1 and CDR2: SGHTS, YDEGEE. This CDR3 has 15 residues. The CDR3 here is CASSFGGATNEKLFF. In DNA form, the CDR3 reads TGTGCCAGCAGCTTTGGAGGTGCAACTAATGAAAAACTGTTTTTT.

This clone was seen only once. In nucleotides, the CDR3 is TGTGCCACCAGTGATTTTGGGTGGGGGGTCACAGATACGCAGTATTTT. Residues: CATSDFGWGVTDTQYF. The chain recombines TRBV24-1 with TRBJ2-3; perhaps TRBD2 as D (6 bases). Germline lookup yields CDR1 KGHDR and CDR2 SFDVKD. Trimming cost V 1 base and J 2 bases, with 12 bases left between them. The CDR3 is 16 amino acids.

This clone was counted only a few times. The rearrangement joins TRBV10-1 to TRBJ1-1; D is uncertain. Trimming removed 3 bases at V and 7 bases at J, with 6 bases between. The CDR3 runs to 11 residues. CDR1 WNHNN and CDR2 SYGVQD come from the germline V gene (reference sequence). The CDR3 nucleotides are TGCGCCAGCAGTGATGGAGTTGAAGCTTTCTTT. It encodes CASSDGVEAFF.

V is TRBV5-1 and J is TRBJ2-7; 8 bases are a match to TRBD1. The J segment lost 3 bases and the V segment lost 4 bases, leaving 9 bases of the junction unmatched. CDR3 length: 15 amino acids. Germline V gene sequence: CDR1 SGHRS, CDR2 YFSETQ. The CDR3 nucleotides are TGCGCCAGCAGCACGGGACAGGTCCACTACTACGAGCAGTACTTC. This codes for CASSTGQVHYYEQYF.

The chain employs TRBV11-3 and TRBJ1-2, with 7 bases fitting TRBD1. Germline V gene lookup returns CDR1 SGHNT and CDR2 YENEEA. There are 17 residues in the CDR3. The ends lost 3 bases at V and 0 bases at J; junction bases unmatched: 10. The CDR3 reads CASSFRQGGPSNYGYTF. Written as DNA, the CDR3 is TGTGCCAGCAGCTTCCGACAGGGAGGCCCGTCTAACTATGGCTACACCTTC. The full variable domain, its missing parts supplied by reference TRBV11-3 and TRBJ1-2, is EAGVVQSPRYKIIEKKQPVAFWCNPISGHNTLYWYLQNLGQGPELLIRYENEEAVDDSQLPKDRFSAERLKGVDSTLKIQPAELGDSAVYLCASSFRQGGPSNYGYTFGSGTRLTVV.

This clone has only a few counts. The V and J genes are TRBV2 and TRBJ2-5, with TRBD2 matching 11 bases. Trimming took 4 bases from V and 5 from J; bases not matched to a gene: 9. The germline V gene encodes CDR1 SNHLY and CDR2 FYNNEI. This CDR3 comprises 16 residues. CDR3 sequence reads: CASSGLAGGQGETQYF. CDR3 coding DNA: TGTGCCAGCAGTGGGCTAGCGGGGGGTCAGGGGGAGACCCAGTACTTC.

V and J are TRBV3-1 (or the pseudogene TRBV3-2) and TRBJ2-3, with 7 bases aligning to TRBD2. V lost 3 bases and J lost 1; bases outside the gene matches: 4. The CDR3 has 15 amino acids. Germline lookup yields CDR1 LGHDT and CDR2 YNNKEL (reference sequence). In DNA, the CDR3 is TGTGCCAGCAGCCAGCGGGGGTGGGGCACAGATACGCAGTATTTT. It codes for CASSQRGWGTDTQYF.

The CDR3 sequence: CASSAFLAPSGTQYF. In DNA form, the CDR3 reads TGTGCCAGCAGTGCCTTCCTAGCGCCCTCCGGGACCCAGTACTTC. The gene calls are TRBV2 and TRBJ2-5; tentatively, D is TRBD2 (6 bases). Trimming cost V 4 bases and J 7 bases, with 19 bases left between them. The V gene's germline CDR1 is SNHLY and CDR2 FYNNEI. This CDR3 is 15 amino acids long.

The CDR3 region has the DNA TGTGCCAGCAGCTTGGGCAGGGGGCAGAGTGGCTACACCTTC. Translated, it gives CASSLGRGQSGYTF. V and J are TRBV5-4 and TRBJ1-2; 8 bases are shared with TRBD1. Per the germline V gene, CDR1 is SGHNT and CDR2 is YYREEE (reference sequence). The CDR3 consists of 14 residues. V lost 0 bases and J lost 7; bases outside the gene matches: 5.

The chain recombines TRBV30 with TRBJ2-3; D is possibly TRBD1 (6 bases). V gave up 7 bases and J gave up 0 bases, with 11 bases separating them. CDR1 is GTSNPN, CDR2 SVGIG, per germline (reference sequence). The CDR3 length is 13 residues. The CDR3 loop reads CAYRQASTDTQYF. In DNA form, the CDR3 reads TGTGCCTATCGACAGGCTAGCACAGATACGCAGTATTTT.

The sample holds one count of this clone. The gene calls are TRBV5-1 and TRBJ1-4; D unresolved. Germline V gene lookup returns CDR1 SGHRS and CDR2 YFSETQ. The V and J ends lost 1 base and 7 bases respectively, with 14 bases between them. The CDR3 consists of 15 residues. Written as DNA, the CDR3 is TGCGCCAGCAGCTTGAACAACCCGACGGGTGAAAAACTGTTTTTT. Protein: CASSLNNPTGEKLFF. Complete variable domain (other parts from reference TRBV5-1 and TRBJ1-4): KAGVTQTPRYLIKTRGQQVTLSCSPISGHRSVSWYQQTPGQGLQFLFEYFSETQRNKGNFPGRFSGRQFSNSRSEMNVSTLELGDSALYLCASSLNNPTGEKLFFGSGTQLSVL.

In this sample, this clone turned up once. V is TRBV19 and J is TRBJ1-5; D may be TRBD1 (5 bases). CDR1 and CDR2 from the germline V gene are LNHDA and SQIVND (reference sequence). Trimming took 6 bases from V and 0 from J, leaving 12 bases between them. The CDR3 is 15 residues long. In DNA, the CDR3 is TGTGCCAGTAGGTGGGGGGGAAATAGCAATCAGCCCCAGCATTTT. This translates into CASRWGGNSNQPQHF.

The chain recombines TRBV7-3 with TRBJ1-2; D gene uncertain. In germline, CDR1 is SGHTA, CDR2 FQGTGA. Trimming shortened V by 5 bases and J by 4 bases, and 11 bases separated the two germline ends. The CDR3 is 13 amino acids. In DNA, the CDR3 is TGTGCCAGCAGCCCGGCCAGCGGCTATGGCTACACCTTC. This encodes CASSPASGYGYTF.